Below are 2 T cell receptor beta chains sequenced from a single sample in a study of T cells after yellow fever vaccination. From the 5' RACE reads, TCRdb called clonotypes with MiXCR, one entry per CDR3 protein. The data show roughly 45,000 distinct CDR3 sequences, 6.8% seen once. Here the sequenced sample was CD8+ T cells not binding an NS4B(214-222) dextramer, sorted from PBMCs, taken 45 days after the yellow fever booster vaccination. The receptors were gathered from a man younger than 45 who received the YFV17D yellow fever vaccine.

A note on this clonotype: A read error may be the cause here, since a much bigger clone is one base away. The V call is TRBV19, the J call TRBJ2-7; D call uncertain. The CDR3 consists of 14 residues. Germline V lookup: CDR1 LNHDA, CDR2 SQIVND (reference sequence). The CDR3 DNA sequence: TGTGCCAGTAGTATAATGGGCCGAGCCTACGAGCGGTACTTC. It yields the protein CASSIMGRAYERYF.

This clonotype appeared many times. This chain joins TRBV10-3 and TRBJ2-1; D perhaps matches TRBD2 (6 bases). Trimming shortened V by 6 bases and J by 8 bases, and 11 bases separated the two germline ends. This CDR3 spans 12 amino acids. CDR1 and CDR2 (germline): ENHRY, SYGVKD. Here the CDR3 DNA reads TGTGCCATCAGGAATCGGAGGGATGAGCAGTTCTTC. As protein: CAIRNRRDEQFF.